The rows below give T cell receptor beta chains drawn from one sample of a study of T cell changes during pregnancy in multiple sclerosis. The method was immunoSEQ multiplex PCR; TCRdb's version includes in-frame clones alone and lacks a portion of them. The sample has roughly 48,000 clones, roughly 92% seen once; the top ten hold 0.7% to 1%. This sample comprised CD4+ T cells from peripheral blood mononuclear cells, obtained in the second trimester of pregnancy. These receptor sequences come from a female donor in good health, enrolled as a control in a pregnancy study. Each CDR3 is given without its conserved first and last residue.

j_call v_call cdr3_aa
TRBJ2-5 TRBV7-9 ASSLVGLQETQY
TRBJ2-3 TRBV19 ASSISLASDTQY
TRBJ2-7 TRBV7-8 ASSRDSFYEQY
TRBJ1-4 TRBV2 ASIKDRAGEKLF
TRBJ2-7 TRBV2 ASSEIRGINEQY
TRBJ2-5 TRBV7-7 ASSLGLAGETQY
TRBJ1-2 TRBV11-2 ASSDLRGISYSANYGYT
TRBJ1-6 TRBV11-2 ASISGRNSPLH
TRBJ1-1 TRBV12-5 ASGTSGGETEAF
TRBJ1-1 TRBV19 ASSIDLQAF
TRBJ1-4 TRBV7-9 ASSARTGPNEKLF
TRBJ2-7 TRBV4-2 ASSQDAGPSYEQY
TRBJ1-2 TRBV10-3 AINNQGGTNYGYT
TRBJ2-7 TRBV11-2 ASSQDSSSYEQY
TRBJ2-7 TRBV10-3 AISPGQGGEQY
TRBJ1-4 TRBV6-4 ASSGYLDRELQPNEKLF
TRBJ2-1 TRBV7-2 ASSLSGTSGRREQF
TRBJ1-2 TRBV27 ASREPTVQGGYT
TRBJ1-5 TRBV28 ASSVRQGAGQPQH
TRBJ1-4 TRBV27 ASRGTGPREVLF
TRBJ2-3 TRBV18 ASSPRRVLTDTQY
TRBJ2-5 TRBV7-2 ASSAEGAQY
TRBJ2-5 TRBV5-1 ASSLEGEETQY
TRBJ2-5 TRBV28 ASSLSGGRSLETQY
TRBJ2-7 TRBV28 ASSGTSGNRYEQY
TRBJ2-6 TRBV19 ASSEQGGSSGANVLT
TRBJ2-3 TRBV5-4 ASSLVSGRTDTQY
TRBJ2-3 TRBV2 ASSDGRGTDTQY
TRBJ1-1 TRBV7-3 ASSPGHTNTEAF
TRBJ1-5 TRBV5-6 ASREQGAGNQPQH
TRBJ2-5 TRBV7-8 ASSFGSGSPGETQY
TRBJ1-3 TRBV5-1 ASSPEVNGGNTIY
TRBJ2-7 TRBV5-6 ASSGASGRSNEQY
TRBJ2-5 TRBV28 ASRPGGRETQY
TRBJ1-2 TRBV2 ASPAGVPNYGYT
TRBJ1-1 TRBV14 ASSQSVIAF
TRBJ2-7 TRBV7-3 ASSLGTSVDEQY
TRBJ1-2 TRBV4-3 ASSQEGQAYGYT
TRBJ2-7 TRBV6-5 ASSYSGTGSYEQY
TRBJ2-4 TRBV27 ASSYTMRQGAEGRNIQY